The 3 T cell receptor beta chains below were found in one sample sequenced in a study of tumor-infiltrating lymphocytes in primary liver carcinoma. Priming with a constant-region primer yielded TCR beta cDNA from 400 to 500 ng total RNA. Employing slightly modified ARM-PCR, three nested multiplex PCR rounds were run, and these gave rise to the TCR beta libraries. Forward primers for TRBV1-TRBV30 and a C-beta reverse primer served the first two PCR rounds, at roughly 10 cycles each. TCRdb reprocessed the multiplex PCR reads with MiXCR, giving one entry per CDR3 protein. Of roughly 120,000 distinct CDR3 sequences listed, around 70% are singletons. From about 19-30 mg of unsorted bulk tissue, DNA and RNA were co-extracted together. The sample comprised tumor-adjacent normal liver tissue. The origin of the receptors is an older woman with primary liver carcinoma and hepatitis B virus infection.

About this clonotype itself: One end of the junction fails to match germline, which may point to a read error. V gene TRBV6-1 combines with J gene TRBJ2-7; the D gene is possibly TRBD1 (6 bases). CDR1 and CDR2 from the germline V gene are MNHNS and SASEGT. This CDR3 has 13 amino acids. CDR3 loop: CAISPQTGWEQYF. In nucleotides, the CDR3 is TGTGCCATCAGTCCCCAGACAGGATGGGAGCAGTACTTC.

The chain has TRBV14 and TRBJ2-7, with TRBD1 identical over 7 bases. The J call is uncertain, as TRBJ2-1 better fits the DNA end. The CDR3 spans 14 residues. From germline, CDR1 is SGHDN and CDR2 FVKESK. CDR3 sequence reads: CARRPGQNSYEQFF. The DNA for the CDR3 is TGTGCCAGACGACCGGGACAGAACTCCTATGAGCAGTTCTTC.

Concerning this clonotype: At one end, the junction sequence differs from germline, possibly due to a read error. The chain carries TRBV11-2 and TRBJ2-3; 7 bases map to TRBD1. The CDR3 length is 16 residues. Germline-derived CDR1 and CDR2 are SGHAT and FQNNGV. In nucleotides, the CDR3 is TGTGCCAGCTGCTTAGTCGGACAGGCGATCACAGATACGCAGTGTTTT. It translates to CASCLVGQAITDTQCF.